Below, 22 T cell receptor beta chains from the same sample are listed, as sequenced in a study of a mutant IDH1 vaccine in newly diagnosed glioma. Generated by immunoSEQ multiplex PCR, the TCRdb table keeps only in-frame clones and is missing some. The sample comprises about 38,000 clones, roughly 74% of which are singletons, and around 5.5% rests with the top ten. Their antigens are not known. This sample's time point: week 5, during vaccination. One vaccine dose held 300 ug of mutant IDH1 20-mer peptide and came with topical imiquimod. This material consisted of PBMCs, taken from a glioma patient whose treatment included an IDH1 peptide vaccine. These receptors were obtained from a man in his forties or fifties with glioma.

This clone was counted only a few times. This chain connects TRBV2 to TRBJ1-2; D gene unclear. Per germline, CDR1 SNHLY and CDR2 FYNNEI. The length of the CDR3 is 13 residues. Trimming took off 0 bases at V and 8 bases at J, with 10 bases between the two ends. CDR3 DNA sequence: TGTGCCAGCAGTGAAGCCCAGCCGGGCGGCTACACCTTC. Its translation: CASSEAQPGGYTF.

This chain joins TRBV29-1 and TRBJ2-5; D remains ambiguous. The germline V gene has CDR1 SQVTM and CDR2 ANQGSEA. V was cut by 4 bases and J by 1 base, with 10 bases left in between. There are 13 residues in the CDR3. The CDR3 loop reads CSVGAQTQETQYF. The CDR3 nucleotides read TGCAGCGTTGGCGCCCAGACCCAAGAGACCCAGTACTTC.

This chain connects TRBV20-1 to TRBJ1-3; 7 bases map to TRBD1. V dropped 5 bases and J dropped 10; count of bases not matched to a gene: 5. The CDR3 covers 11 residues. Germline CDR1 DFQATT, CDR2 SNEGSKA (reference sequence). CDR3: CSAFRGTTIYF. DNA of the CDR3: TGCAGTGCTTTCAGGGGGACTACCATATATTTT.

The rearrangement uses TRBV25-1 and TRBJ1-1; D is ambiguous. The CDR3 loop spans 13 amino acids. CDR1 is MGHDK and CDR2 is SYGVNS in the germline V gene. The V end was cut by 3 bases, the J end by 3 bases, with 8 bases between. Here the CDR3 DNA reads TGTGCCAGCAGTGACTACCGGGACACTGAAGCTTTCTTT. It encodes CASSDYRDTEAFF.

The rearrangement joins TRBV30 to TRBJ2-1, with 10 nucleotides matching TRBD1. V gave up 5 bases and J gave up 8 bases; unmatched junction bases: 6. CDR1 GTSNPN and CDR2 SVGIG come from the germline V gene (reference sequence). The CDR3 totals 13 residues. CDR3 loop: CAWGTGAGDEQFF. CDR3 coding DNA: TGTGCCTGGGGGACAGGGGCGGGGGATGAGCAGTTCTTC.

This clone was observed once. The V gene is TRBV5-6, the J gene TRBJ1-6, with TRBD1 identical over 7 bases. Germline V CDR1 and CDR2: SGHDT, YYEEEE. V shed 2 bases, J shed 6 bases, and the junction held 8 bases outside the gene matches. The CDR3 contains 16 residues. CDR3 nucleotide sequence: TGTGCCAGCAGCTTCAGGAGGGGGCACAGTAATTCACCCCTCCACTTT. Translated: CASSFRRGHSNSPLHF. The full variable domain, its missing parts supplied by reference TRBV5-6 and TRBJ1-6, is DAGVTQSPTHLIKTRGQQVTLRCSPKSGHDTVSWYQQALGQGPQFIFQYYEEEERQRGNFPDRFSGHQFPNYSSELNVNALLLGDSALYLCASSFRRGHSNSPLHFGNGTRLTVT.

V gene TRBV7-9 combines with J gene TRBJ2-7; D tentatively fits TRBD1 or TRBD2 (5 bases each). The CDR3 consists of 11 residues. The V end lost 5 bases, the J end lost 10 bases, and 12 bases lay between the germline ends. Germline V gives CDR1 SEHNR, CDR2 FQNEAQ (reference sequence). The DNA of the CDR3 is TGTGCCAGCAGCCTGATGGGGGATCAGTACTTC. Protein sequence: CASSLMGDQYF. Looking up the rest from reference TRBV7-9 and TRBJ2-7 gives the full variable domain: DTGVSQNPRHKITKRGQNVTFRCDPISEHNRLYWYRQTLGQGPEFLTYFQNEAQLEKSRLLSDRFSAERPKGSFSTLEIQRTEQGDSAMYLCASSLMGDQYFGPGTRLTVT.

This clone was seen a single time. The CDR3 DNA sequence: TGTGCCAGCAGTCCACAAATAGGACCAAACATTCAGTACTTC. As protein: CASSPQIGPNIQYF. The chain has TRBV6-5 and TRBJ2-4; D gene ambiguous. Germline V gene data show CDR1 as MNHEY and CDR2 as SVGAGI. The CDR3 is 14 amino acids. V was clipped by 5 bases and J by 6 bases, with 14 bases between them.

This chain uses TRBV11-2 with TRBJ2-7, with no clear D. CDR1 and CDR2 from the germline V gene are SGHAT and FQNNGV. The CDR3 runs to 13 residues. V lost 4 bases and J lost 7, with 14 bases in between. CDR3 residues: CASSSNVVGEQYF. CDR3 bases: TGTGCCAGCAGCTCCAATGTTGTGGGTGAGCAGTACTTC.

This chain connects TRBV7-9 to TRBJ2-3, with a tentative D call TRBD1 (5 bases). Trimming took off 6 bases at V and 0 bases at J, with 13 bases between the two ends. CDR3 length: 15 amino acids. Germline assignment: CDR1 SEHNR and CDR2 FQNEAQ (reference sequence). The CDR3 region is CASRMTEASTDTQYF. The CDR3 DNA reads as TGTGCCAGCAGAATGACAGAGGCTAGCACAGATACGCAGTATTTT.

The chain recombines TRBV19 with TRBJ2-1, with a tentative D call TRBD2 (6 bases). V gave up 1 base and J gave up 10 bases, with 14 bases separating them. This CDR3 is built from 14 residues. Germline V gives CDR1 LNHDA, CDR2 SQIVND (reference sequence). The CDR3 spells CASSIGRAGFEQFF. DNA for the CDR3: TGTGCCAGTAGTATAGGTCGTGCGGGGTTCGAGCAGTTCTTC. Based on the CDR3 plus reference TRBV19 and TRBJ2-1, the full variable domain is DGGITQSPKYLFRKEGQNVTLSCEQNLNHDAMYWYRQDPGQGLRLIYYSQIVNDFQKGDIAEGYSVSREKKESFPLTVTSAQKNPTAFYLCASSIGRAGFEQFFGPGTRLTVL.

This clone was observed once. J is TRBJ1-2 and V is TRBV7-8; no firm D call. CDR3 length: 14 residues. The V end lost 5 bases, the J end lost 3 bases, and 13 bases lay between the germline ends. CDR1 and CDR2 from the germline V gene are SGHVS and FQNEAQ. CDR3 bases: TGTGCCAGCAGCCCAACGTCCGGGGACTATGGCTACACCTTC. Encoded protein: CASSPTSGDYGYTF.

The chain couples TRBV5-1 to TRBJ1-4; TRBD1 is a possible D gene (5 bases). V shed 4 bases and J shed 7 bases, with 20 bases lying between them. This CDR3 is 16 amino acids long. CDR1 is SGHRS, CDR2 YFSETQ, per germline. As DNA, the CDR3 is TGCGCCAGCAGCGAACGCGGACGGGGGGATTCTGAAAAACTGTTTTTT. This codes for CASSERGRGDSEKLFF.

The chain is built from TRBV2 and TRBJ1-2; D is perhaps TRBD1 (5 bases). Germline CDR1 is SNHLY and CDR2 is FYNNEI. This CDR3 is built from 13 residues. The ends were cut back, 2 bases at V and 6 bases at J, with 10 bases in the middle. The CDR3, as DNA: TGTGCCAGCAGTGAACCCCGAGGGGATGGCTACACCTTC. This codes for CASSEPRGDGYTF.

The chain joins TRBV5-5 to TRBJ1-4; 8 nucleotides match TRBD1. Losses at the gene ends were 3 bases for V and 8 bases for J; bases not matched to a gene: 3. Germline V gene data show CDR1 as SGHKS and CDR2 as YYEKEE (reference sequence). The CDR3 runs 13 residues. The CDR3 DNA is TGTGCCAGCAGCTCAGGGGGCAGCGAAAAACTGTTTTTT. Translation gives CASSSGGSEKLFF.

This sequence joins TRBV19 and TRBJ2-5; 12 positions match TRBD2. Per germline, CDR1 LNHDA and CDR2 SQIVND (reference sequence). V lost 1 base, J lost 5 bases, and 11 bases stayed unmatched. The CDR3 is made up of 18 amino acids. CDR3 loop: CASSIGTSGVLFLETQYF. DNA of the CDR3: TGTGCCAGTAGTATAGGGACTAGCGGGGTGCTTTTCTTGGAGACCCAGTACTTC.

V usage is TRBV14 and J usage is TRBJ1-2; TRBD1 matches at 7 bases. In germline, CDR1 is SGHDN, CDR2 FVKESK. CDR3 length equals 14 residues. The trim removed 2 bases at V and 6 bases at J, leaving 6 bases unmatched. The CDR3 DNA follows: TGTGCCAGCAGCCAACGACAGGGCTCGGATGGCTACACCTTC. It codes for CASSQRQGSDGYTF. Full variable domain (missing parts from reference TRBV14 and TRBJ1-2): EAGVTQFPSHSVIEKGQTVTLRCDPISGHDNLYWYRRVMGKEIKFLLHFVKESKQDESGMPNNRFLAERTGGTYSTLKVQPAELEDSGVYFCASSQRQGSDGYTFGSGTRLTVV.

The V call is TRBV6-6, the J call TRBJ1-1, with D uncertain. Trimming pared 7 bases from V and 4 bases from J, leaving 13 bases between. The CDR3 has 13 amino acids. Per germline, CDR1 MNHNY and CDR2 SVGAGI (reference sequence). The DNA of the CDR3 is TGTGCCAGCAACGGGGAGCCGAGCACTGAAGCTTTCTTT. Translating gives CASNGEPSTEAFF.

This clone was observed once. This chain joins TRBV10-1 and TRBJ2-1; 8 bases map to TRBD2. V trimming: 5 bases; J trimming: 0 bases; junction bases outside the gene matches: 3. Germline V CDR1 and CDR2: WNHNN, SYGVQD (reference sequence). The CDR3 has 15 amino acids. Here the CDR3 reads CASSSGGSSYNEQFF. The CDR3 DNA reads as TGCGCCAGCAGTAGCGGGGGTAGCTCCTACAATGAGCAGTTCTTC.

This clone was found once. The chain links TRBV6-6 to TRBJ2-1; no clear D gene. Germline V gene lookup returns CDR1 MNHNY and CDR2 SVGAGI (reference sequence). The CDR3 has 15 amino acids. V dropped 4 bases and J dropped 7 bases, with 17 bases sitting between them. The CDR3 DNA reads TGTGCCAGCAGTTCCACCCACGCCTTGGGGAATGAGCAGTTCTTC. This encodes CASSSTHALGNEQFF.

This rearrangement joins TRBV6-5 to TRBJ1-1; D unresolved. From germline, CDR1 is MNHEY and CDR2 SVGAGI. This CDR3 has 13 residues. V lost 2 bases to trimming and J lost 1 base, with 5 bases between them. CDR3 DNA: TGTGCCAGCAGTTACGGGCAGAACACTGAAGCTTTCTTT. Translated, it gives CASSYGQNTEAFF.

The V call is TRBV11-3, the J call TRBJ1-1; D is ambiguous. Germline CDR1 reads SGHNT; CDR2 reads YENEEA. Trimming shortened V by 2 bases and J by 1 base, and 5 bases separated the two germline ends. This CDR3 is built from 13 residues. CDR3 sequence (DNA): TGTGCCAGCAGCTTACAGGAGAACACTGAAGCTTTCTTT. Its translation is CASSLQENTEAFF.